This T cell receptor beta chain comes out of a study of OX40 agonist ivuxolimab in advanced cancers. Regarding the research as a whole: Ivuxolimab, which targeted the costimulatory receptor OX40 (CD134), was an agonistic, fully human IgG2 monoclonal antibody. The paper covers the monotherapy dose-escalation part of the phase I ivuxolimab trial, which included N = 52 patients. Of the approximately 53 patients in dose escalation, about 20 had hepatocellular carcinoma, some 15 had melanoma, 9 had renal cell carcinoma and 9 had head and neck cancer. The point of sequencing TCRbeta in the periphery was to test whether ivuxolimab changed TCR sequence diversity and drove clonal T-cell expansion. Partial responses occurred in three dose-escalation patients: two with cutaneous melanoma and one with hepatocellular carcinoma. A male proportion of around 81% and a mean age of roughly 55 years, ranging from 23 to 79, were recorded for the dose-escalation cohort. Patients were allowed to have had prior anti-PD-1, anti-PD-L1 or anti-CTLA-4 therapy, and 40% to 45% of the dose-escalation patients had been treated with checkpoint inhibitors. Intravenous ivuxolimab was administered to patients every 2 weeks at six dose levels: 0.01, 0.1, 0.3, 1.5, 3 and 10 mg/kg. The full study reports these points: In partial responders in the 0.1-3.0 mg/kg groups, normalized peripheral clonal expansion was found to be among the lowest, especially among CD8+ T cells. Which antigens the clonally expanded peripheral T cells were specific for was not determined. Low levels of normalized T-cell clonal expansion were also seen in some patients who did not respond. At doses of 0.1 to 3.0 mg/kg, clonal expansion of both CD4+ and CD8+ T cells in blood was seen between baseline and week 6. After ivuxolimab, more expanded clones were found on average in CD8+ T cells than in CD4+ T cells.

As regards this clone: It lacks a known antigen. Per-base qualities were not stored, and no clone one base away is much larger.

To sequence the TCRbeta CDR3 region, genomic DNA was isolated from the sorted cells. The immunoSEQ Assay was used for sequencing of TCRbeta CDR3 regions. What TCRdb holds here is the immuneACCESS table cut down to in-frame rearrangements. Part of the clones is not present; checked against another copy, under half of the missing clones reflect an unresolved V gene, and the others are unexplained. This sample comprises roughly 75,000 clones, approximately 91% of them detected only once. 10% to 15% of the sample is taken by the ten largest. The trial excluded patients who had a history of autoimmune disease or were on systemic immunosuppression. Peripheral blood for TCR sequencing was drawn from every dose cohort at baseline, at cycle 4 day 1 and at cycle 7 day 1. Samples were obtained from an open-label, multicenter, first-in-human phase I dose-escalation trial of ivuxolimab. Adults with locally advanced or metastatic melanoma, renal cell, hepatocellular, or head and neck squamous cell carcinoma were enrolled in the trial. Before TCR sequencing, CD4+ and CD8+ T cells were separately sorted from peripheral blood.

This sample comprised CD4+ or CD8+ T cells sorted from blood, obtained in a trial of the OX40 agonist ivuxolimab. The sequence was obtained from an adult with an advanced solid tumor such as melanoma, head and neck, liver or kidney cancer.

The CDR3 amino acid sequence is: CASSRTQRDTEAFF. The sequence in DNA is TGTGCCAGCAGCAGGACCCAAAGGGACACTGAAGCTTTCTTT. The sequence joins TRBV6-5 to TRBJ1-1, with the D segment identity uncertain. The V and J ends are trimmed by 6 bases and 3 bases, leaving 14 bases between them. The CDR1 and CDR2 encoded by the germline V gene are MNHEY and SVGAGI. Reading from cysteine to phenylalanine, the CDR3 counts 14 amino acids. Of the read, only the CDR3 DNA is kept; its 42 bases are in frame from base 1.